This is a list of T cell receptor beta chains from one sample in a study of early stage breast cancer tumors. Sequencing used immunoSEQ multiplex PCR; TCRdb keeps in-frame clones, though not all of them. The sample contains 50,000 or so clones, 65% to 90% of which appear only once. Sequencing was performed on blood. These TCRs come from a person aged 45-65 years with breast cancer. CDR3s include the opening cysteine and the closing phenylalanine or tryptophan. The order of the fields is CDR3 protein, CDR3 DNA, D gene, clone size, J gene, V gene. A D gene is named only where the DNA matches it firmly. Size tells how often a clone was seen (once, few, many) or the class of an expanded clone, and some rows leave it out.

CDR3: CASSQETRAGATGFF
DNA: TGTGCCAGCAGCCAAGAAACCAGAGCGGGAGCCACGGGGTTCTTC
D: TRBD2
size: .
J: TRBJ2-1
V: TRBV4-2

CDR3: CASSPPSGTGELFF
DNA: TGTGCCAGCAGCCCCCCCTCGGGGACCGGGGAGCTGTTTTTT
D: .
size: once
J: TRBJ2-2
V: TRBV5-6

CDR3: CASSSSSGSAHEQFF
DNA: TGTGCCAGCAGCTCATCTAGCGGGAGTGCGCATGAGCAGTTCTTC
D: TRBD2
size: .
J: TRBJ2-1
V: TRBV13

CDR3: CASSLGGTSNHEQYF
DNA: TGTGCCAGCAGCTTGGGCGGGACTAGCAACCACGAGCAGTACTTC
D: TRBD2
size: once
J: TRBJ2-7
V: TRBV5-4

CDR3: CASSHELGVGTDTQYF
DNA: TGCGCCAGCAGCCACGAACTAGGGGTCGGGACAGATACGCAGTATTTT
D: .
size: .
J: TRBJ2-3
V: TRBV4-3

CDR3: CASSSTGSPYNEQFF
DNA: TGTGCCAGCAGCTCAACAGGGAGTCCCTACAATGAGCAGTTCTTC
D: .
size: .
J: TRBJ2-1
V: TRBV7-2

CDR3: CATSRDPDRVRGNEQFF
DNA: TGTGCCACCAGCAGAGACCCAGACAGGGTCCGAGGCAATGAGCAGTTCTTC
D: TRBD1
size: .
J: TRBJ2-1
V: TRBV15

CDR3: CASRGGAWNTEAFF
DNA: TGTGCCAGCAGAGGGGGGGCATGGAACACTGAAGCTTTCTTT
D: .
size: few
J: TRBJ1-1
V: TRBV21-1

CDR3: CASSLGRNTDTQYF
DNA: TGTGCCAGCAGCTTAGGAAGGAACACAGATACGCAGTATTTT
D: .
size: once
J: TRBJ2-3
V: TRBV7-3

CDR3: CASSLQGADTQYF
DNA: TGTGCCAGCTCCCTGCAGGGGGCAGATACGCAGTATTTT
D: TRBD1
size: few
J: TRBJ2-3
V: TRBV18

CDR3: CASSYGLGDSYEQYF
DNA: TGTGCCAGCAGTTACGGCTTGGGTGACTCCTACGAGCAGTACTTC
D: .
size: .
J: TRBJ2-7
V: TRBV6-6

CDR3: CASRLAPTDTQYF
DNA: TGTGCCAGCCGACTAGCGCCCACAGATACGCAGTATTTT
D: TRBD2
size: .
J: TRBJ2-3
V: TRBV6-4

CDR3: CASSLLAGTFSYEQYF
DNA: TGTGCCAGCAGCCTACTGGCAGGGACGTTTTCCTACGAGCAGTACTTC
D: .
size: .
J: TRBJ2-7
V: TRBV7-6